This TCR beta chain was recorded in a study of T cell responses to AZD1222 COVID-19 vaccine. Sequenced by immunoSEQ multiplex PCR; TCRdb stores in-frame clones only, minus some. The sample includes around 140,000 clones, about 91% seen only once; the top ten take about 1.9%. Sequenced material: peripheral blood, taken 28 days after the second AZD1222 dose. The clonotype originates from an adult who received the AZD1222 COVID-19 vaccine.

The CDR3 spells CAIRHRDGNQPQHF. CDR3 nucleotide sequence: TGTGCCATCAGACACAGGGATGGCAATCAGCCCCAGCATTTT. This chain uses TRBV10-3 with TRBJ1-5, with a weak D call TRBD1 (6 bases). V lost 6 bases and J lost 2, with 11 bases in between. The CDR3 runs 14 residues. Per the germline V gene, CDR1 is ENHRY and CDR2 is SYGVKD.